This paragraph covers one T cell receptor (beta chain) sequence. The V gene lost 0 bases and the J gene lost 1 base, with 7 bases spanning the gap. The CDR3 has 14 residues. CDR1 is SGDLS and CDR2 is YYNGEE in the germline V gene. Seattle's cohort entered during active infection and was followed longitudinally. The data were obtained in a study of blood T cell repertoires in COVID-19. For the study at large: Collection of acute and convalescent COVID-19 samples took place in the United States, Italy and Spain. T cells, B-cell-depleted T cells, or PBMCs supplied cDNA or gDNA.

Authors' data handling: From reference gene primer amplification, estimates of nucleated cell counts were derived. Clones were sequenced by immunoSEQ multiplex PCR, and TCRdb holds only the in-frame ones, with some missing. V, J and clone size reflect that table, while D and trimming were determined from the DNA. This sample carries nearly 70,000 clones, 91% of them seen once, and the ten largest clones take around 7%. The chain employs TRBV9 and TRBJ2-5, with D perhaps matching TRBD2 (5 bases). The source material was peripheral blood. This clonotype was obtained from a man aged 40-49 years with COVID-19, enrolled during active disease. CDR3 nucleotide sequence: TGTGCCAGCAGCGTAGGAGGGATCCAAGAGACCCAGTACTTC. Its protein product is CASSVGGIQETQYF. The full variable domain, completed using reference TRBV9 and TRBJ2-5, is DSGVTQTPKHLITATGQRVTLRCSPRSGDLSVYWYQQSLDQGLQFLIQYYNGEERAKGNILERFSAQQFPDLHSELNLSSLELGDSALYFCASSVGGIQETQYFGPGTRLLVL.